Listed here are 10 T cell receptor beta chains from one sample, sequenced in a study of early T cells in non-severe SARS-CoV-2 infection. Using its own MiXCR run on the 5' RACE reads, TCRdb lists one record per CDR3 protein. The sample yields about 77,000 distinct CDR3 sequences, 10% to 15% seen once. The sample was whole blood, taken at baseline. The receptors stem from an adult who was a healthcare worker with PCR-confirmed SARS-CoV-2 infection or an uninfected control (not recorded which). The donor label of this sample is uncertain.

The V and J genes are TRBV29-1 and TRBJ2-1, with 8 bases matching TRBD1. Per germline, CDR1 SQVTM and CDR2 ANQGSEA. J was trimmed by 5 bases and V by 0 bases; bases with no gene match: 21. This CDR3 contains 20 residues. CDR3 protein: CSVEDFTSAPDRAKNNEQFF. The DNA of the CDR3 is TGCAGCGTTGAAGATTTTACGTCGGCACCGGACAGGGCGAAAAACAATGAGCAGTTCTTC.

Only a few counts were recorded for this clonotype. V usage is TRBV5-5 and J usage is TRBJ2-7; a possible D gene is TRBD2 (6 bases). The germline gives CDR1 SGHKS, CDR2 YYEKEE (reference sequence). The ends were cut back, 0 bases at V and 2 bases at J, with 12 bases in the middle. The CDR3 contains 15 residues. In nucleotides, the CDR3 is TGTGCCAGCAGCTTGGCCGGGGGTCCCACCTACGAGCAGTACTTC. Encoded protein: CASSLAGGPTYEQYF.

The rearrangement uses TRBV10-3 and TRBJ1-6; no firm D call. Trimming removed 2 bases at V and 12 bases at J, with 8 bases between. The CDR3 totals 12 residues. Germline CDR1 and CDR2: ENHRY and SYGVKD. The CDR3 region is CAISENSRPLHF. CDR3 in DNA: TGTGCCATCAGTGAGAACAGCCGACCCCTCCACTTT.

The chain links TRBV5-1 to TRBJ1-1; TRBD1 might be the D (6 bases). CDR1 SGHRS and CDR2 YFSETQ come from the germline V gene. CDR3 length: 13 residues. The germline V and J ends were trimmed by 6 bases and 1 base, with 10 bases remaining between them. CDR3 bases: TGCGCCAGCAACACAGGGCGGAACACTGAAGCTTTCTTT. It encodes CASNTGRNTEAFF.

This CDR3 is CASSATEAYGYTF. The CDR3 coding sequence is TGTGCCAGCAGTGCGACGGAAGCCTATGGCTACACCTTC. The V gene is TRBV3-1, the J gene TRBJ1-2, with D uncertain. The ends were cut back, 6 bases at V and 4 bases at J, with 12 bases in the middle. This CDR3 is 13 amino acids long. CDR1 and CDR2 from the germline V gene are LGHDT and YNNKEL (reference sequence).

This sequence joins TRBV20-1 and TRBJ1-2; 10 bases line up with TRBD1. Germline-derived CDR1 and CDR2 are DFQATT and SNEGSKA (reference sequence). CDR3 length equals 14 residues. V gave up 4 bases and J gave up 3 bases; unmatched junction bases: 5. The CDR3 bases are TGCAGTGCTACCGACAGGGGGCGTTACTATGGCTACACCTTC. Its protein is CSATDRGRYYGYTF.

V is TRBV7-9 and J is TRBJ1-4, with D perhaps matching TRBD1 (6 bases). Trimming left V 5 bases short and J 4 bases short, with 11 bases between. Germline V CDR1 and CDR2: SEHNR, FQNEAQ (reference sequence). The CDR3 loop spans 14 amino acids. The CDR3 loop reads CASSRGQFNEKLFF. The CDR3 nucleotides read TGTGCCAGCAGCCGAGGACAGTTTAATGAAAAACTGTTTTTT.

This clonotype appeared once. CDR3 protein: CATNPGGRTYGGYTF. The CDR3 DNA sequence: TGTGCCACAAACCCGGGTGGACGTACTTATGGGGGCTACACCTTC. This sequence joins TRBV2 and TRBJ1-2; no clear D. Trimming left V 10 bases short and J 8 bases short, with 26 bases between. The germline V gene encodes CDR1 SNHLY and CDR2 FYNNEI. There are 15 residues in the CDR3.

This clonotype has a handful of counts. CDR3 sequence: CASTDFPYEQFF. The CDR3 DNA follows: TGTGCCAGCACCGATTTCCCCTATGAGCAGTTCTTC. V and J are TRBV6-2 or TRBV6-3 and TRBJ2-1; no clear D. V lost 7 bases to trimming and J lost 8 bases, with 12 bases between them. This CDR3 contains 12 residues. The V gene's germline CDR1 is MNHEY and CDR2 SVGEGT.

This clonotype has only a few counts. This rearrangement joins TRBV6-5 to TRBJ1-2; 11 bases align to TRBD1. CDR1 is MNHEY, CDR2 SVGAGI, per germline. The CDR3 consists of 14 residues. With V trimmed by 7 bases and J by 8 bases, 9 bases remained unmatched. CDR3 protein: CASTPGQGAEGYTF. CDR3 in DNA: TGTGCCAGCACCCCCGGACAGGGGGCGGAAGGCTACACCTTC.